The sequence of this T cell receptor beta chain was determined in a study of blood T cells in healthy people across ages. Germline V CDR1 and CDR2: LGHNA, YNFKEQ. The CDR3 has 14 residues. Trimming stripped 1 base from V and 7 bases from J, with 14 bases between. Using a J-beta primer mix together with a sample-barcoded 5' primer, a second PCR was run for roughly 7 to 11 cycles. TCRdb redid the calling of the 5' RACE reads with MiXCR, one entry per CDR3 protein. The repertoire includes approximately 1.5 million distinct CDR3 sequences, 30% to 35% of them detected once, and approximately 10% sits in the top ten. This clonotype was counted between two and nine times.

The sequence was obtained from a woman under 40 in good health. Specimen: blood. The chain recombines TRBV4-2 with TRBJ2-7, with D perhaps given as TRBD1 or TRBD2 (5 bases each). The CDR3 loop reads CASSQGGSMVEQYF. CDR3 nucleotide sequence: TGTGCCAGCAGCCAAGGGGGGTCGATGGTAGAGCAGTACTTC.